This T cell receptor beta chain was found in a study of OX40 agonist ivuxolimab in advanced cancers. V was cut by 2 bases and J by 7 bases, with 9 bases left in between. From germline, CDR1 is WSHSY and CDR2 SAAADI. This CDR3 has 12 residues. The assay was immunoSEQ multiplex PCR, and TCRdb's table has in-frame clones only and misses some. The data hold 45,000 to 55,000 clones, with approximately 94% observed a single time. The chain has TRBV10-2 and TRBJ2-7; no firm D call. Sequenced material: CD4+ or CD8+ T cells sorted from blood, taken in a trial of the OX40 agonist ivuxolimab. The TCR comes from an adult with an advanced solid tumor such as melanoma, head and neck, liver or kidney cancer. The CDR3: CASSEILWEQYF. DNA for the CDR3: TGCGCCAGCAGTGAGATCCTATGGGAGCAGTACTTC.